This TCR beta chain was documented in a study of PD-1 blockade in classical Hodgkin lymphoma (dated by TCRdb to about 2020). A note on the overall study: Nivolumab dosing was 3 mg/kg intravenously every 2 weeks, continuing until either disease progression or unacceptable toxicity. A peripheral blood immune signature of response to PD-1 blockade in classical Hodgkin lymphoma was defined using TCR beta sequencing and CyTOF. General findings and caveats noted by the study authors: Baseline TCR diversity was reported as lower in newly diagnosed patients than in healthy donors, and lower still in relapsed/refractory patients. Only a single clinical trial cohort was studied, and what caused the repertoire differences, possibly disease activity or prior therapy, remained undefined. Among trial patients, those achieving complete response had baseline diversity similar to that of newly diagnosed patients, while diversity was significantly lower in partial responders and progressors. Lower diversity was observed in patients in whom nivolumab was started less than 1 year after ASCT, and these patients were excluded from later analyses so that confounding by immune reconstitution would be avoided. By C4D1, a significant rise was seen in CD4+ TCR diversity but not in CD8+ TCR diversity (p=0.0027 vs p=0.16), and the rise was most apparent among complete responders (p=0.02).

This specimen's time point label, per the study, means: cycle 4 day 1 (C4D1), after 6 weeks of nivolumab. Every trial patient had relapsed following autologous stem cell transplantation, and prior brentuximab vedotin exposure was what differed among cohorts A, B and C. A total of about 51 patients with relapsed/refractory classical Hodgkin lymphoma made up the trial cohort, and each patient's best overall response was complete response, partial response or progressive disease. In the multi-cohort phase II CheckMate 205 trial, trial patients received single-agent nivolumab. An independent review committee assessed best overall response using the 2007 International Working Group response criteria. Trial PBMCs were obtained immediately prior to nivolumab initiation (C1D1) and on therapy at cycle 2 day 1 and cycle 4 day 1. Peripheral blood was collected in 8 mL Vacutainer Cell Preparation Tubes, from which PBMCs were isolated by centrifugation and then cryopreserved.

As to this clone: What antigen it recognizes has not been identified. No quality values exist for individual bases; no much larger clone is one base distant.

Based on the germline V gene, the CDR1 and CDR2 sequences are MNHEY and SVGAGI. Germline trimming: 0 bases from V, 8 bases from J; junction bases outside gene matches: 7. The CDR3 covers 15 residues, taking in both the cysteine and the phenylalanine. CDR3 DNA is the only sequence kept; it has 45 bases, read in frame from the first base. Genomic DNA was isolated using the Qiagen DNeasy kit from unsorted PBMCs as well as from negatively selected CD4+ and CD8+ fractions. Amplification of TCR beta CDR3 regions was done by immunoSEQ multiplex PCR with primers that anneal to V and J segments. A synthetic immune receptor repertoire was used to minimize amplification bias, and any residual bias was removed computationally once sequencing was done. The authors' analysis ran thus. Custom Python scripts were used to quantify repertoire diversity as the Shannon entropy index. The unsorted, CD4+ and CD8+ repertoires were each analyzed separately, with the exception of combined analyses, where CD4+ and CD8+ sequences were merged in silico. Clonal expansion was defined as a frequency increase of at least 2-fold after treatment compared with C1D1, and clones undetected at baseline were assigned a pseudocount of 0.5. Clones with 0 or 1 copy at C1D1 were classified as singleton clones, and clones with 2 or more copies were classified as non-singleton clones. Clones expanded in unsorted samples were annotated as CD4+, CD8+ or unknown by matching protein sequences in sorted samples from the same patient. Diversity changes from C1D1 to C4D1 were tested in paired samples using Wilcoxon tests. This immuneACCESS table, as held by TCRdb, lists in-frame sequences with V and J called but not all clones. Of the missing ones, under half trace to an unresolved V gene in checked studies; the others have no known cause. V and J calls and clone size are those listed in that table; D and trimming were worked out from the DNA. Present in this sample are 100,000 to 120,000 clones, over 85% of which were seen just once. The top ten clonotypes cover 19% of the sample.

The material was peripheral blood mononuclear cells (PBMCs), obtained before the fourth cycle of nivolumab. This sequence uses TRBV6-5 and TRBJ2-1, with 7 bases in between that match TRBD1. This receptor was taken from a human donor with classical Hodgkin lymphoma. CDR3 region: CASSYSTRGRDEQFF. The DNA reads as follows: TGTGCCAGCAGTTACTCGACGAGGGGGCGGGATGAGCAGTTCTTC.